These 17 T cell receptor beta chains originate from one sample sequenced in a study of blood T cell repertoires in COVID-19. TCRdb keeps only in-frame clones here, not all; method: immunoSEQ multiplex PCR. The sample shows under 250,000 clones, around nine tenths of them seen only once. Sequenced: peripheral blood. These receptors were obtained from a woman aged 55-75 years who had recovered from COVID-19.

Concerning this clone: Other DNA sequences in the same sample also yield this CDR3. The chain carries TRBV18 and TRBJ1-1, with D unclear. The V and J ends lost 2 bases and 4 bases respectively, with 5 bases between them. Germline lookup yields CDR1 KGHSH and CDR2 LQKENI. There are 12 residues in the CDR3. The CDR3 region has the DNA TGTGCCAGCTCACCAAGCGGCACTGAAGCTTTCTTT. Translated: CASSPSGTEAFF. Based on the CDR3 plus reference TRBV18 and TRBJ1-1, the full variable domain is NAGVMQNPRHLVRRRGQEARLRCSPMKGHSHVYWYRQLPEEGLKFMVYLQKENIIDESGMPKERFSAEFPKEGPSILRIQQVVRGDSAAYFCASSPSGTEAFFGQGTRLTVV.

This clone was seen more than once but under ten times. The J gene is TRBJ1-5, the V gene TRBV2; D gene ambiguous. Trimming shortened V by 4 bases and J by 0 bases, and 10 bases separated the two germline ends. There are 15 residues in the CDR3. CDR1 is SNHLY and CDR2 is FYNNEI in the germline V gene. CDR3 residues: CASSVDSYSNQPQHF. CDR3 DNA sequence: TGTGCCAGCAGTGTGGACTCCTATAGCAATCAGCCCCAGCATTTT.

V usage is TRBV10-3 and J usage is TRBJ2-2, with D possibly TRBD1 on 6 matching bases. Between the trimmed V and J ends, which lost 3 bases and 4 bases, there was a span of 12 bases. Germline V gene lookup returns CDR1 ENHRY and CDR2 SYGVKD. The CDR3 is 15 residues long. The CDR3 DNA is TGTGCCATCAGTGAAGGGGACATAATCACCGGGGAGCTGTTTTTT. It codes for CAISEGDIITGELFF.

The chain's CDR3 is CASSQAGGRGRNEQFF. DNA for the CDR3: TGCGCCAGCAGCCAAGCCGGTGGGAGGGGTAGGAATGAGCAGTTCTTC. The chain links TRBV4-3 to TRBJ2-1; 7 positions match TRBD2. CDR1 is LGHNA and CDR2 is YSLEER in the germline V gene. The CDR3 has 16 amino acids. J gave up 7 bases and V 1 base, and 10 bases lay outside the gene matches.

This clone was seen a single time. The CDR3 sequence: CASSFSRIYEQYF. DNA for the CDR3: TGTGCCAGCAGCTTCTCGCGGATCTACGAGCAGTACTTC. The J gene is TRBJ2-7, the V gene TRBV7-8; no definite D call. V lost 3 bases, J lost 3 bases, and 9 bases lay in between. CDR1 and CDR2 (germline): SGHVS, FQNEAQ. The CDR3 is 13 residues long.

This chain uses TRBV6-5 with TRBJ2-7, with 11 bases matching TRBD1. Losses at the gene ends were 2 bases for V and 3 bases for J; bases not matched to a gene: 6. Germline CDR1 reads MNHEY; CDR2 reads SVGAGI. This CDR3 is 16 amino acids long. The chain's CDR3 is CASSYTGTGGYYEQYF. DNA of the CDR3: TGTGCCAGCAGTTACACCGGGACAGGGGGATACTACGAGCAGTACTTC.

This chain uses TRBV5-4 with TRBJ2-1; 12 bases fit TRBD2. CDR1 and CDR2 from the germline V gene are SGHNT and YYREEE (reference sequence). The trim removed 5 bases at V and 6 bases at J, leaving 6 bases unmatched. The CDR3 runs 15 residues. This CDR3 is CASSLAGGPGNEQFF. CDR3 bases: TGTGCCAGCAGTCTAGCGGGGGGGCCCGGCAATGAGCAGTTCTTC.

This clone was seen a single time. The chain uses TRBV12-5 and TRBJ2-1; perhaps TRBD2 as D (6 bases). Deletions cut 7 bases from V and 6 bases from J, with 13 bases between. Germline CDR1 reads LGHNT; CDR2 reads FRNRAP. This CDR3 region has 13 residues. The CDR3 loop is CASARYGGNEQFF. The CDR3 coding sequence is TGTGCTAGTGCCAGATACGGGGGCAATGAGCAGTTCTTC.

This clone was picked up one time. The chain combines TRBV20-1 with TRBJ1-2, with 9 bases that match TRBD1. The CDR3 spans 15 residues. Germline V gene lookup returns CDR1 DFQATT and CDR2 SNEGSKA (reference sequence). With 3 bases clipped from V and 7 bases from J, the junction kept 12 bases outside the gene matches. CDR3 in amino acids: CSASPGTGSITGYTF. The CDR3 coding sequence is TGCAGTGCTAGTCCCGGGACAGGGTCTATAACTGGCTACACCTTC.

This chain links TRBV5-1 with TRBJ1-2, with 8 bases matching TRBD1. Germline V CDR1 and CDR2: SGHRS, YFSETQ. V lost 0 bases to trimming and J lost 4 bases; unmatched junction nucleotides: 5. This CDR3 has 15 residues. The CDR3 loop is CASSLVTGESYGYTF. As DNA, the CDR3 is TGCGCCAGCAGCTTGGTGACAGGGGAAAGCTATGGCTACACCTTC.

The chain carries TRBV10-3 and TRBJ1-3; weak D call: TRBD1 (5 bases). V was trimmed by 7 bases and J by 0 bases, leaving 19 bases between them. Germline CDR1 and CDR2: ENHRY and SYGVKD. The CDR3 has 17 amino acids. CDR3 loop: CAIKDIQGLPSGNTIYF. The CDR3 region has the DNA TGTGCCATCAAGGACATCCAGGGTCTTCCCTCTGGAAACACCATATATTTT.

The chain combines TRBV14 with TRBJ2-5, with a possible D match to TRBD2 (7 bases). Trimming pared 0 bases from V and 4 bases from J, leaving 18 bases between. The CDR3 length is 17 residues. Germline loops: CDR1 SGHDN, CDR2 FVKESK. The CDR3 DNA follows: TGTGCCAGCAGCCAAGATCCGGCGGGGGCCCCGGGAGAGACCCAGTACTTC. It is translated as CASSQDPAGAPGETQYF.

The CDR3 DNA reads as TGTGCCAGCAGGCCCCGGGGGGCTAACACCGGGGAGCTGTTTTTT. It yields the protein CASRPRGANTGELFF. V is TRBV28 and J is TRBJ2-2; TRBD2 might be the D (7 bases). V was shortened by 6 bases and J by 2 bases, with 13 bases between the two germline ends. The germline gives CDR1 MDHEN, CDR2 SYDVKM. CDR3 size: 15 residues. Full variable domain (remainder filled in from reference TRBV28 and TRBJ2-2): DVKVTQSSRYLVKRTGEKVFLECVQDMDHENMFWYRQDPGLGLRLIYFSYDVKMKEKGDIPEGYSVSREKKERFSLILESASTNQTSMYLCASRPRGANTGELFFGEGSRLTVL.

CDR3 bases: TGTGCCAGCAGGGTGGACAGGGCGGACACCGGGGAGCTGTTTTTT. This sequence encodes CASRVDRADTGELFF. V usage is TRBV6-5 and J usage is TRBJ2-2, with 8 bases lining up with TRBD1. Germline CDR1 MNHEY, CDR2 SVGAGI. The CDR3 totals 15 residues. The trim removed 6 bases at V and 3 bases at J, leaving 6 bases unmatched.

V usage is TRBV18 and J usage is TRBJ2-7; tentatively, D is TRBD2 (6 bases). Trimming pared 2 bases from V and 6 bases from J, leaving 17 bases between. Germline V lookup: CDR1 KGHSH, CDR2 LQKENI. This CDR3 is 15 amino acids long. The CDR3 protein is CASSPRVGSGSEQYF. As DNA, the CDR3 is TGTGCCAGCTCACCAAGGGTCGGGAGTGGGAGCGAGCAGTACTTC.

The chain's CDR3 is CATSDLTGGTDTQYF. The CDR3 DNA follows: TGTGCCACCAGTGATTTGACGGGGGGCACAGATACGCAGTATTTT. V gene TRBV24-1 combines with J gene TRBJ2-3; TRBD2 is a possible D gene (6 bases). CDR3 length: 15 residues. Germline values: CDR1 KGHDR, CDR2 SFDVKD. Trimming took off 0 bases at V and 1 base at J, with 7 bases between the two ends.

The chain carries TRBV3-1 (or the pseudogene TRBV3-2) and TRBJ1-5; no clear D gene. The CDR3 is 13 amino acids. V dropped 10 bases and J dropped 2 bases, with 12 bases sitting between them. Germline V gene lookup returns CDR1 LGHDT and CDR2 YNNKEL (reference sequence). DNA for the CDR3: TGTGCCAACTCTAGTCTGTGCAATCAGCCCCAGCATTTT. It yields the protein CANSSLCNQPQHF.